Shown below are 6 T cell receptor beta chains from a single sample sequenced in a study of T cell responses to AZD1222 COVID-19 vaccine. Assay used: immunoSEQ multiplex PCR; TCRdb lists only in-frame clones, some missing. The sample lists around 140,000 clones, 90% seen once, with 1.5% to 2% in the top ten. Source: peripheral blood, taken on day 0 of AZD1222 vaccination. All receptors come from an adult in good health.

This chain links TRBV14 with TRBJ1-1; D is unclear. Trimming stripped 1 base from V and 0 bases from J, with 15 bases between. CDR3 length: 17 residues. CDR1 is SGHDN and CDR2 is FVKESK in the germline V gene. Here the CDR3 reads CASSQVRAYFMNTEAFF. The DNA for the CDR3 is TGTGCCAGCAGCCAAGTCCGCGCTTACTTCATGAACACTGAAGCTTTCTTT.

The chain links TRBV18 to TRBJ1-4, with D possibly being TRBD1 (6 bases). This CDR3 has 15 residues. Germline V gene lookup returns CDR1 KGHSH and CDR2 LQKENI. The V and J ends lost 8 bases and 7 bases respectively, with 20 bases between them. CDR3 sequence (DNA): TGTGCCAGCCGCGCCACGGGGGCGAAAGGTGAAAAACTGTTTTTT. Translating it yields CASRATGAKGEKLFF.

The chain combines TRBV10-3 with TRBJ2-7; D perhaps matches TRBD1 (6 bases). The CDR3 runs to 15 residues. Trimming left V 6 bases short and J 2 bases short, with 17 bases between. The V gene's germline CDR1 is ENHRY and CDR2 SYGVKD. The CDR3 loop is CAIRGWAGVAYEQYF. CDR3 DNA sequence: TGTGCCATCAGGGGCTGGGCAGGGGTTGCCTACGAGCAGTACTTC.

CDR3 in DNA: TGTGCCAGCAGCTTAGGCGGGACTAGCGGGAGAGAAAGGGACACCGGGGAGCTGTTTTTT. Translating it yields CASSLGGTSGRERDTGELFF. This chain uses TRBV13 with TRBJ2-2; 14 bases fit TRBD2. V lost 0 bases to trimming and J lost 3 bases; unmatched junction nucleotides: 9. Per the germline V gene, CDR1 is PRHDT and CDR2 is FYEKMQ (reference sequence). CDR3 length equals 20 residues.

The chain joins TRBV6-2 or TRBV6-3 to TRBJ2-7; TRBD1 aligns across 10 bases. Germline CDR1 MNHEY, CDR2 SVGEGT. This CDR3 region has 16 residues. With 2 bases clipped from V and 5 bases from J, the junction kept 9 bases outside the gene matches. CDR3 nucleotide sequence: TGTGCCAGCAGTTACCTCCGGGACAGGGGCGGTAACGAGCAGTACTTC. Its translation is CASSYLRDRGGNEQYF.

This sequence joins TRBV30 and TRBJ1-2, with 11 bases identical to TRBD1. CDR3 size: 14 residues. V shed 3 bases and J 4 bases; nucleotides not matched to a gene: 4. Looked up from germline, CDR1 is GTSNPN and CDR2 is SVGIG (reference sequence). The CDR3 DNA reads TGTGCCTGGAGCGGGACAGGGGGTTTCTATGGCTACACCTTC. This encodes CAWSGTGGFYGYTF. The variable domain in full, with the rest retrieved from reference TRBV30 and TRBJ1-2, is SQTIHQWPATLVQPVGSPLSLECTVEGTSNPNLYWYRQAAGRGLQLLFYSVGIGQISSEVPQNLSASRPQDRQFILSSKKLLLSDSGFYLCAWSGTGGFYGYTFGSGTRLTVV.